The following is a T cell receptor (beta chain) sequence with its context. This clonotype was detected ten times or more. What this receptor recognizes is not known. No base-level quality is on record; no much larger clone is a single base apart. Libraries were built with PCR. This sample was sequenced with an Illumina HiSeq 2000. Starting from the raw public reads, TCRdb applied fastp trimming at Q25, assembled clones with MiXCR and retained in-frame beta chains. Here each entry gathers all rows of one CDR3 protein and keeps the most common genes and DNA. The sample contains more than 9,500 distinct CDR3 sequences, 50% to 60% of them found a single time. In total, the top ten clones hold about 35% of the sample. The data were obtained in a study of tumor-infiltrating lymphocytes in oesophageal squamous cell carcinoma (dated by TCRdb to about 2016). The CDR3 measures 12 amino acids from cysteine to phenylalanine. Only CDR3 DNA is held: 36 bases, read in frame from base 1. The germline V gene encodes CDR1 KGHSH and CDR2 LQKENI. V gives up 4 bases and J gives up 5 bases, and the segment between their germline ends measures 8 bases.

The V and J genes are TRBV18 and TRBJ1-1, with an unclear D gene assignment. Sequencing was performed on esophageal tumor tissue. The sequence came from a female donor with esophageal squamous cell carcinoma. The nucleotides are TGTGCCAGCTCACTGTGGGGAACTGAAGCTTTCTTT. This yields the protein CASSLWGTEAFF.